This TCR beta chain is from a study of graft-versus-host responses after intestinal transplantation. About the research overall: Each of the recipients got a multivisceral, liver-intestinal, or isolated intestinal transplant. All recipients were given anti-thymocyte globulin induction, and tacrolimus and steroids were then administered for 3 to 4 years. Findings and caveats of the study: Within allografts, high graft-versus-host to host-versus-graft clonal ratios were seen among patients with graft-donor T cell macrochimerism.

Details on this clone: Its antigen is currently unknown.

Trimming left V 4 bases short and J 4 bases short, with 13 bases between. Germline assignment: CDR1 SQVTM and CDR2 ANQGSEA. This CDR3 has 13 amino acids. Libraries were prepared by immunoSEQ multiplex PCR; TCRdb keeps only in-frame clonotypes and omits some of them. The table lists about 73,000 clones, about 90% of them singletons. The clonotype originates from a human donor who was the organ donor for an intestinal transplant. The sample was unstimulated CD8+ T cells sorted from spleen or lymph node cells, taken before transplant. The chain links TRBV29-1 to TRBJ1-2; D not certain. This CDR3 is CSVVAEGGYGYTF. The CDR3, as DNA: TGCAGCGTTGTGGCCGAGGGCGGCTATGGCTACACCTTC.